This T cell receptor beta chain was observed in a study of long-term antiretroviral therapy in people with HIV. Study-level information: Collection of the earliest samples took place about a decade ahead of the 2015 immediate-ART recommendation.

Survey level was the resolution at which the v3.0 immunoSEQ assay ran. The protocol was immunoSEQ multiplex PCR, while the TCRdb copy is restricted to in-frame clones and leaves out a portion. Of fewer than 35,000 clones listed, about three quarters were seen once; the top ten hold under 8.5%. Trimming shortened V by 2 bases and J by 5 bases, and 9 bases separated the two germline ends. Germline CDR1 KGHSH, CDR2 LQKENI. This CDR3 has 14 amino acids. Each specimen consisted of about 0.85-11 million cryopreserved PBMC prior to extraction of DNA. The sequencing used unsorted PBMCs, collected 3.1 years after starting antiretroviral therapy. The chain combines TRBV18 with TRBJ1-4; possible D gene TRBD1, 6 bases. This TCR derives from a woman aged 45-65 years with HIV. CDR3 residues: CASSPLGANEKLFF. The CDR3 DNA sequence: TGTGCCAGCTCACCATTGGGGGCGAATGAAAAACTGTTTTTT.